These 30 T cell receptor beta chains came from one sample sequenced in a study of blood T cell repertoires in COVID-19. This table comes from immunoSEQ multiplex PCR, and its TCRdb copy is limited to in-frame clones, with some not included. The sample carries fewer than 350,000 clones, 88% recorded once. Material for sequencing was PBMCs or T cells enriched from blood (not recorded which). The source of these receptors is a woman aged 55-69 years in a cohort exposed to, infected with or recovered from COVID-19 (not recorded which).

The DNA of the CDR3 is TGTGCCACCAGTGACGCGACAGGGACGGGGCAGCCCCAGCATTTT. It codes for CATSDATGTGQPQHF. The J gene is TRBJ1-5, the V gene TRBV24-1; 7 nucleotides match TRBD1. V dropped 4 bases and J dropped 7; count of bases not matched to a gene: 9. CDR3 length equals 15 residues. Germline V lookup: CDR1 KGHDR, CDR2 SFDVKD.

This chain joins TRBV3-1 (or the pseudogene TRBV3-2) and TRBJ1-2, with a possible D match to TRBD1 (6 bases). The CDR3 consists of 14 residues. The germline CDR1 and CDR2 sequences are LGHDT and YNNKEL (reference sequence). Trimming shortened V by 1 base and J by 5 bases, and 11 bases separated the two germline ends. Written as DNA, the CDR3 is TGTGCCAGCAGCCAAGGGGGGCCTTGGTATGGCTACACCTTC. It encodes CASSQGGPWYGYTF.

This chain links TRBV21-1 with TRBJ2-1; TRBD1 is the table's D call and was not checked against the DNA. TRBV21-1 is recorded as a pseudogene. The CDR3 runs 15 residues. CDR3 in DNA: TGTGCCAGCAGCAAAATGGGACAGGGATACAATGAGCAGTTCTTC. It translates to CASSKMGQGYNEQFF.

A note on this clone: The same CDR3 also results from other DNA sequences found in this sample. This sequence joins TRBV18 and TRBJ2-1; 8 bases agree with TRBD2. The CDR3 covers 16 residues. J gave up 0 bases and V 6 bases, and 7 bases lay outside the gene matches. In germline, CDR1 is KGHSH, CDR2 LQKENI. CDR3 protein: CASSPTSGSSYNEQFF. The CDR3 DNA reads TGTGCCAGCTCCCCTACTAGCGGCAGCTCCTACAATGAGCAGTTCTTC.

The V gene is TRBV29-1, the J gene TRBJ2-7, with D maybe TRBD1 (5 bases). The CDR3 is 13 amino acids. V dropped 6 bases and J dropped 5 bases, with 17 bases sitting between them. Germline V gene lookup returns CDR1 SQVTM and CDR2 ANQGSEA. This chain's CDR3 is CSVGGRVINEQYF. The CDR3 DNA reads as TGCAGCGTGGGCGGCAGGGTGATCAACGAGCAGTACTTC.

This chain joins TRBV20-1 and TRBJ1-2; TRBD1 matches 11 bases. Losses at the gene ends were 3 bases for V and 7 bases for J; bases not matched to a gene: 10. In germline, CDR1 is DFQATT, CDR2 SNEGSKA (reference sequence). CDR3 length equals 15 residues. CDR3 DNA sequence: TGCAGTGCTAGTTCCGGACAGGGGGCGCGCTTTGGCTACACCTTC. Encoded protein: CSASSGQGARFGYTF.

This chain uses TRBV21-1 with TRBJ2-1; TRBD2 was called by the table and not checked on the DNA. TRBV21-1 corresponds to a pseudogene. CDR3 length equals 15 residues. The CDR3 here is CASSPSLGSYNEQFF. The CDR3 nucleotides read TGTGCCAGCAGCCCCTCCCTAGGCTCCTACAATGAGCAGTTCTTC.

The chain recombines TRBV2 with TRBJ2-7; 7 bases fit TRBD1. Trimming took 5 bases from V and 4 from J; bases not matched to a gene: 5. Germline CDR1 reads SNHLY; CDR2 reads FYNNEI. This CDR3 is built from 13 residues. CDR3 loop: CASSRGQSYEQYF. As DNA, the CDR3 is TGTGCCAGCAGTCGGGGACAGTCTTACGAGCAGTACTTC.

This clone has a handful of counts. The chain couples TRBV6-2 or TRBV6-3 to TRBJ2-1, with 8 nucleotides matching TRBD2. The trim removed 3 bases at V and 5 bases at J, leaving 6 bases unmatched. The germline V gene encodes CDR1 MNHEY and CDR2 SVGEGT. The CDR3 consists of 15 residues. In DNA form, the CDR3 reads TGTGCCAGCAGTTATTTCGGGAGGGGCGACAATGAGCAGTTCTTC. Translating it yields CASSYFGRGDNEQFF.

The V and J genes are TRBV10-3 and TRBJ2-3, with no clear D. CDR1 and CDR2 (germline): ENHRY, SYGVKD. V lost 4 bases to trimming and J lost 5 bases, with 4 bases between them. CDR3 length: 11 residues. DNA for the CDR3: TGTGCCATCAGTGGCGAAGATACGCAGTATTTT. Translation gives CAISGEDTQYF.

This chain links TRBV6-5 with TRBJ2-5; 7 bases align to TRBD1. V lost 5 bases, J lost 2 bases, and 8 bases stayed unmatched. This CDR3 has 15 amino acids. Germline-derived CDR1 and CDR2 are MNHEY and SVGAGI. Here the CDR3 DNA reads TGTGCCAGCAGTCCTCGGACAGGTTTACAAGAGACCCAGTACTTC. Its protein product is CASSPRTGLQETQYF.

As to this clone: Other DNA sequences from this sample encode an identical CDR3 as well. The J gene is TRBJ2-6, the V gene TRBV9; D is possibly TRBD1 (5 bases). V was trimmed by 0 bases and J by 3 bases, leaving 7 bases between them. This CDR3 is built from 15 residues. Looked up from germline, CDR1 is SGDLS and CDR2 is YYNGEE. The CDR3 bases are TGTGCCAGCAGCGTAGTGGGGCGTGGGGCCAACGTCCTGACTTTC. Translating gives CASSVVGRGANVLTF.

This clone appeared a single time. The CDR3 spells CASSLAGWGSGKAETQYF. CDR3 DNA: TGTGCCAGCAGCTTGGCCGGCTGGGGTAGCGGGAAGGCAGAGACCCAGTACTTC. The chain has TRBV5-4 and TRBJ2-5, with 8 bases lining up with TRBD2. The length of the CDR3 is 18 residues. Losses at the gene ends were 0 bases for V and 4 bases for J; bases not matched to a gene: 14. The V gene's germline CDR1 is SGHNT and CDR2 YYREEE (reference sequence).

About this clone itself: This sample also contains other DNA sequences that code for the same CDR3. The CDR3 protein is CASSFLSTDTQYF. The CDR3 DNA follows: TGCGCCAGCAGCTTTCTCTCCACAGATACGCAGTATTTT. This chain uses TRBV5-1 with TRBJ2-3; D is unresolved. Germline CDR1 reads SGHRS; CDR2 reads YFSETQ. The CDR3 totals 13 residues. V shed 2 bases and J shed 2 bases, with 6 bases lying between them. Drawing the rest from reference TRBV5-1 and TRBJ2-3, the complete variable domain is KAGVTQTPRYLIKTRGQQVTLSCSPISGHRSVSWYQQTPGQGLQFLFEYFSETQRNKGNFPGRFSGRQFSNSRSEMNVSTLELGDSALYLCASSFLSTDTQYFGPGTRLTVL.

V usage is TRBV2 and J usage is TRBJ1-4; 9 positions agree with TRBD1. The germline V gene has CDR1 SNHLY and CDR2 FYNNEI. Trimming removed 6 bases from V and 8 bases from J; junction bases left unmatched: 13. This CDR3 is built from 16 residues. The CDR3 loop is CASRLITGGGGEKLFF. The CDR3 DNA is TGTGCCAGCAGACTAATTACAGGGGGCGGAGGGGAAAAACTGTTTTTT.

The rearrangement links TRBV18 to TRBJ2-1; TRBD2 matches 11 bases. With V trimmed by 3 bases and J by 0 bases, 13 bases remained unmatched. CDR1 and CDR2 from the germline V gene are KGHSH and LQKENI. CDR3 length: 20 residues. Written as DNA, the CDR3 is TGTGCCAGCTCACCGACTGGGCTAGCGGGAGGTCCCAGCTCCTACAATGAGCAGTTCTTC. It codes for CASSPTGLAGGPSSYNEQFF.

V gene TRBV10-3 combines with J gene TRBJ1-5; D unresolved. V dropped 4 bases and J dropped 6 bases, with 13 bases sitting between them. This CDR3 region has 14 residues. Germline CDR1 reads ENHRY; CDR2 reads SYGVKD. DNA of the CDR3: TGTGCCATCAGTGCTCTAGGGAGCGGTCAGCCCCAGCATTTT. The encoded protein is CAISALGSGQPQHF.

The gene calls are TRBV7-2 and TRBJ2-5, with 9 bases lining up with TRBD2. The V segment lost 5 bases and the J segment 5 bases; nucleotides outside the gene matches: 15. CDR1 and CDR2 from the germline V gene are SGHTA and FQGNSA. The CDR3 length is 17 residues. In DNA, the CDR3 is TGTGCCAGCAGCCGTAGCGGGAGCGGCTACGGGGTGGAGACCCAGTACTTC. The encoded protein is CASSRSGSGYGVETQYF.

This clone was found a few times. The rearrangement links TRBV21-1 to TRBJ1-5; the table assigns TRBD1, which was not confirmed against the DNA. TRBV21-1 is a listed pseudogene. The CDR3 spans 17 residues. The CDR3 spells CASSKRFYRASNQPQHF. The CDR3 DNA sequence: TGTGCCAGCAGCAAAAGGTTTTACAGGGCAAGCAATCAGCCCCAGCATTTT.

This CDR3 reads CASSLVSGSRYGYTF. CDR3 sequence (DNA): TGTGCCAGCAGCTTGGTTTCAGGCTCCCGTTATGGCTACACCTTC. The V gene is TRBV5-6, the J gene TRBJ1-2; D not resolved. There are 15 residues in the CDR3. The germline gives CDR1 SGHDT, CDR2 YYEEEE. Trimming took off 0 bases at V and 5 bases at J, with 14 bases between the two ends.

The J gene is TRBJ2-1, the V gene TRBV7-9; 12 nucleotides line up with TRBD1. There are 14 residues in the CDR3. Germline V gene lookup returns CDR1 SEHNR and CDR2 FQNEAQ (reference sequence). Trimming cost V 1 base and J 10 bases; bases outside gene matches: 2. The CDR3 DNA reads as TGTGCCAGCAGCTTAGTCGGGACAGGGGGCGAGCAGTTCTTC. Its translation: CASSLVGTGGEQFF.

The chain carries TRBV24-1 and TRBJ2-1; D uncertain. Germline CDR1 reads KGHDR; CDR2 reads SFDVKD. Deletions cut 5 bases from V and 6 bases from J, with 16 bases between. The CDR3 covers 15 residues. The CDR3 region has the DNA TGTGCCACCAGTGCCGATTTGGGCACAACCAATGAGCAGTTCTTC. Its protein product is CATSADLGTTNEQFF.

This clone was recorded at least ten times. The sample has other DNA sequences that encode this CDR3 too. The chain has TRBV7-9 and TRBJ2-7; no clear D gene. The length of the CDR3 is 13 residues. CDR1 is SEHNR and CDR2 is FQNEAQ in the germline V gene (reference sequence). The V gene lost 1 base and the J gene lost 4 bases, with 8 bases spanning the gap. This CDR3 is CASSLGTAYEQYF. CDR3 bases: TGTGCCAGCAGCTTAGGTACAGCTTACGAGCAGTACTTC.

The chain carries TRBV28 and TRBJ1-3; tentative D call: TRBD1 (6 bases). Trimming took off 3 bases at V and 4 bases at J, with 13 bases between the two ends. This CDR3 has 15 amino acids. In germline, CDR1 is MDHEN, CDR2 SYDVKM. The CDR3 protein is CASSFRRTDGNTIYF. The CDR3 nucleotides are TGTGCCAGCAGTTTCCGCCGGACAGACGGAAACACCATATATTTT. Based on the CDR3 plus reference TRBV28 and TRBJ1-3, the full variable domain is DVKVTQSSRYLVKRTGEKVFLECVQDMDHENMFWYRQDPGLGLRLIYFSYDVKMKEKGDIPEGYSVSREKKERFSLILESASTNQTSMYLCASSFRRTDGNTIYFGEGSWLTVV.

The J gene is TRBJ2-1, the V gene TRBV7-3; TRBD2 aligns across 13 bases. Trimming at V came to 4 bases and at J to 8 bases, leaving 11 bases not matched to a gene. This CDR3 contains 17 residues. In germline, CDR1 is SGHTA, CDR2 FQGTGA. CDR3 sequence: CASSSTQTSGRLDEQFF. The CDR3 nucleotides are TGTGCCAGCAGCTCCACACAGACTAGCGGGAGGCTGGATGAGCAGTTCTTC.

The chain combines TRBV2 with TRBJ1-2, with 7 bases matching TRBD1. Trimming took 10 bases from V and 10 from J; bases not matched to a gene: 24. The CDR3 has 16 amino acids. CDR1 is SNHLY and CDR2 is FYNNEI in the germline V gene. This CDR3 is CATGGPSHRGVTDYTF. CDR3 bases: TGTGCCACCGGGGGCCCCTCCCACAGGGGAGTCACGGACTACACCTTC. Full variable domain (outside the CDR3, taken from reference TRBV2 and TRBJ1-2): EPEVTQTPSHQVTQMGQEVILRCVPISNHLYFYWYRQILGQKVEFLVSFYNNEISEKSEIFDDQFSVERPDGSNFTLKIRSTKLEDSAMYFCATGGPSHRGVTDYTFGSGTRLTVV.

The chain joins TRBV19 to TRBJ2-1, with 16 bases aligning to TRBD2. Germline V gene data show CDR1 as LNHDA and CDR2 as SQIVND (reference sequence). The junction had 5 bases not matched to a gene; V was cut back by 5 bases and J by 4 bases. CDR3 size: 17 residues. Written as DNA, the CDR3 is TGTGCCAGTAGTCCGGGACTAGCGGGAGGGCTATACAATGAGCAGTTCTTC. This sequence encodes CASSPGLAGGLYNEQFF.

The chain couples TRBV2 to TRBJ1-1; D uncertain. There are 16 residues in the CDR3. V shed 0 bases and J shed 0 bases, with 11 bases lying between them. Germline V gene sequence: CDR1 SNHLY, CDR2 FYNNEI. The CDR3 bases are TGTGCCAGCAGTGAAGCGGAGGCAGTTTTGAACACTGAAGCTTTCTTT. Its translation is CASSEAEAVLNTEAFF.

This chain uses TRBV30 with TRBJ1-2; TRBD1 aligns across 11 bases. The germline gives CDR1 GTSNPN, CDR2 SVGIG (reference sequence). Germline trimming cut 3 bases from V and 8 bases from J; bases unmatched to any gene: 11. The CDR3 totals 15 residues. The CDR3 spells CAWSPTPGTGGGYTF. As DNA, the CDR3 is TGTGCCTGGAGCCCTACACCCGGGACAGGGGGAGGCTACACCTTC.

This clone has just a few counts. The chain has TRBV7-9 and TRBJ1-6; 7 nucleotides match TRBD1. V was pared by 6 bases and J by 4 bases, with 3 bases of the junction left unmatched. Per germline, CDR1 SEHNR and CDR2 FQNEAQ (reference sequence). CDR3 length: 14 amino acids. The CDR3 loop is CASSTGQYNSPLHF. Here the CDR3 DNA reads TGTGCCAGCAGTACGGGACAGTATAATTCACCCCTCCACTTT.